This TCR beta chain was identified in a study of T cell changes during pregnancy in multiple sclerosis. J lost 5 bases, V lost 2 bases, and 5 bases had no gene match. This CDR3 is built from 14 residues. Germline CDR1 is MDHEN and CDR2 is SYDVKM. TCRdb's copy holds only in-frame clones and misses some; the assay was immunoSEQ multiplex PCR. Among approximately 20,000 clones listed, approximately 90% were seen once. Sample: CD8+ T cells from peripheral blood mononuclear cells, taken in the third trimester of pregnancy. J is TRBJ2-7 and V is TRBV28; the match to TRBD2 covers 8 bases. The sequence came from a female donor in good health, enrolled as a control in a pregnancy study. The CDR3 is CASSLAGGTDEQYF. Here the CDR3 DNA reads TGTGCCAGCAGTTTAGCGGGGGGAACGGACGAGCAGTACTTC.